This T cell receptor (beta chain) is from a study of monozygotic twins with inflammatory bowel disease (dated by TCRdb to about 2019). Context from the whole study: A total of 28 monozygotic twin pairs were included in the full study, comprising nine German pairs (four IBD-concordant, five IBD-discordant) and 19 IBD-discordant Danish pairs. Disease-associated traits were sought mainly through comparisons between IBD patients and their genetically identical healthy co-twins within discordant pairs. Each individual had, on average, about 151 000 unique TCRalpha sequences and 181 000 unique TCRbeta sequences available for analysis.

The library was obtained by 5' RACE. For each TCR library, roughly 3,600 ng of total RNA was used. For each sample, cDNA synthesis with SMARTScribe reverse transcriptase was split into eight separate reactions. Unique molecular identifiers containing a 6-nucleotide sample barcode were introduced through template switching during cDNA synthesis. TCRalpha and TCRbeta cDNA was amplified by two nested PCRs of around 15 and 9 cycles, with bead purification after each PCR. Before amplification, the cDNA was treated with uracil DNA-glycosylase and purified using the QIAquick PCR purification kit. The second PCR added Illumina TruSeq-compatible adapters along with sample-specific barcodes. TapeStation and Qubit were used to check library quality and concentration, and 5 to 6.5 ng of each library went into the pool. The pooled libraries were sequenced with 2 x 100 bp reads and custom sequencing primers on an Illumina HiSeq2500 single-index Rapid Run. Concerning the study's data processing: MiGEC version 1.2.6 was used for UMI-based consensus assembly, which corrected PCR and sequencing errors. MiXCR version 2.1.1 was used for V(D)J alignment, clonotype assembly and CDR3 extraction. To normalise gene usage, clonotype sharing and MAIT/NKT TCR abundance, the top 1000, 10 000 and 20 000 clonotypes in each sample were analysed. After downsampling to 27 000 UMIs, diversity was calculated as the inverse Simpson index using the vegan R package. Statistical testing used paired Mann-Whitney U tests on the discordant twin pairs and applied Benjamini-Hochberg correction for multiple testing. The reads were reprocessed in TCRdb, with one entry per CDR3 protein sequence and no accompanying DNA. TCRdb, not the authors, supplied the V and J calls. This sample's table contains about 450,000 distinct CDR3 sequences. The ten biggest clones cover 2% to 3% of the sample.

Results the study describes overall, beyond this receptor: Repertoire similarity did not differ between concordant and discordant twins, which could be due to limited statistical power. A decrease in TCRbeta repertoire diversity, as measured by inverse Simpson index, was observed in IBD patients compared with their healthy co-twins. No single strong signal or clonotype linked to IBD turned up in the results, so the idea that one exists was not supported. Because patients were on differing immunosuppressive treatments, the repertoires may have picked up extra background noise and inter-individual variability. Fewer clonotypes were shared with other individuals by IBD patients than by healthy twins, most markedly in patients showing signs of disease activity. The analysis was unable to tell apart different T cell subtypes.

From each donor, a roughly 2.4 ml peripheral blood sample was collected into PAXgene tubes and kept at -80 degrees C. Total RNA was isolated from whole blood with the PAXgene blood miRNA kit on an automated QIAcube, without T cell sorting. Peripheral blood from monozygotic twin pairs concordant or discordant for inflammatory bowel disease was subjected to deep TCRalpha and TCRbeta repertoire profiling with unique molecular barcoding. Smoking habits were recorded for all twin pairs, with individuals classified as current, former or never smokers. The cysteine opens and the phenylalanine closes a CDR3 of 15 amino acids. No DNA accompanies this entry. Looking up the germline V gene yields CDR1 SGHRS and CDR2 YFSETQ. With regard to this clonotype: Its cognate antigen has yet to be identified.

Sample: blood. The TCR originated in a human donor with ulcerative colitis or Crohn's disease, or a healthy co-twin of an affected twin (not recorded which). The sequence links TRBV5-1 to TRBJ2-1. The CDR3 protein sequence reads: CASSLGGISYNEQFF.